This T cell receptor (beta chain) was obtained from a study of monozygotic twins with inflammatory bowel disease. This CDR3 comprises 12 residues. The V gene's germline CDR1 is MNHEY and CDR2 SVGEGT. The cDNA of both the TCRalpha and TCRbeta chains was subjected to two nested PCRs of about 17 and 10 cycles. Following a re-call of the 5' RACE reads, TCRdb has one entry per CDR3 protein and lacks DNA. The listing contains 400,000 to 500,000 distinct CDR3 sequences. Total RNA from whole blood was isolated with no T cell sorting. A word on this clonotype: Its antigen is still unknown.

Study-level points and caveats: Healthy co-twins had higher TCRbeta inverse Simpson diversity than their IBD twins.

The chain recombines TRBV6-2 or TRBV6-3 with TRBJ2-5. Sequenced sample: blood. The TCR was taken from a human donor with ulcerative colitis or Crohn's disease, or a healthy co-twin of an affected twin (not recorded which). CDR3 amino acids: CASSYSQETQYF.